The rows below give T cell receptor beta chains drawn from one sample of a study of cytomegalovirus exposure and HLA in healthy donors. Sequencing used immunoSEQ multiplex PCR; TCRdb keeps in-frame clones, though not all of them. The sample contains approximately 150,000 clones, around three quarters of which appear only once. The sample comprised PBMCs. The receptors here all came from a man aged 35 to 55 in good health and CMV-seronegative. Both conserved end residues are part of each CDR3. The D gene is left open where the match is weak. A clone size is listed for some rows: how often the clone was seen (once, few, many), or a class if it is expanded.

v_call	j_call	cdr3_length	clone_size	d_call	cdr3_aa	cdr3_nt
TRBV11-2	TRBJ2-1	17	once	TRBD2	CASSLVDLAVTLNEQFF	TGTGCCAGCAGCTTAGTAGACCTAGCGGTCACATTAAATGAGCAGTTCTTC
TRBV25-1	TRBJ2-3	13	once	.	CASSGGRWDTQYF	TGTGCCAGCAGTGGGGGCCGCTGGGATACGCAGTATTTT
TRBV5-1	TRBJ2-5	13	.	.	CASTIGGGETQYF	TGCGCCAGTACCATAGGAGGCGGGGAGACCCAGTACTTC
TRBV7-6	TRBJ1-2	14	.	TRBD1	CASSPGTENYGYTF	TGTGCCAGCAGCCCCGGGACAGAAAACTATGGCTACACCTTC
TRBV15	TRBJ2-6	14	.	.	CATSGASGANGLTF	TGTGCCACCAGCGGAGCCTCTGGGGCCAACGGCCTGACTTTC
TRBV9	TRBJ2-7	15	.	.	CASSVGGGANYEQYF	TGTGCCAGCAGCGTAGGTGGGGGGGCTAACTACGAGCAGTACTTC
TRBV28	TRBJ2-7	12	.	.	CASSRSTYEQYF	TGTGCCAGCAGTCGCAGTACCTACGAGCAGTACTTC
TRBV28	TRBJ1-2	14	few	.	CASSPPAGGYGYTF	TGTGCCAGCAGTCCACCGGCGGGTGGCTATGGCTACACCTTC
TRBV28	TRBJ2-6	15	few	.	CASRRPGFGANVLTF	TGTGCCAGCAGACGGCCGGGGTTTGGGGCCAACGTCCTGACTTTC
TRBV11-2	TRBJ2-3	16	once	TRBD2	CASSLLPGGITDTQYF	TGTGCCAGCAGCTTACTCCCGGGGGGGATCACAGATACGCAGTATTTT
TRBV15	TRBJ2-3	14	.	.	CATSPGSSTDTQYF	TGTGCCACCAGTCCGGGTTCTAGCACAGATACGCAGTATTTT
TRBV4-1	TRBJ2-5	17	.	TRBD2	CASSPGVAGGGQETQYF	TGCGCCAGCAGCCCGGGGGTAGCGGGAGGTGGCCAAGAGACCCAGTACTTC
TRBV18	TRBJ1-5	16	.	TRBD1	CASSPPGTAAGQPQHF	TGTGCCAGCTCACCACCCGGGACAGCGGCCGGTCAGCCCCAGCATTTT
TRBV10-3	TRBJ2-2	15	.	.	CAISERGAGTGELFF	TGTGCCATCAGTGAGCGGGGGGCCGGCACCGGGGAGCTGTTTTTT
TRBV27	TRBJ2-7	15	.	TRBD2	CASRTTSGIIGEQYF	TGTGCCAGCAGGACAACTAGCGGGATCATCGGCGAGCAGTACTTC
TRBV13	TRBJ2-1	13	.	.	CASSLGANNEQFF	TGTGCCAGCAGCTTAGGAGCGAATAATGAGCAGTTCTTC
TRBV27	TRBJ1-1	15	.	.	CASSSGGSLNTEAFF	TGTGCCAGCAGTAGTGGGGGCAGTTTGAACACTGAAGCTTTCTTT
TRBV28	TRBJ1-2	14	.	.	CASSLVDTNYGYTF	TGTGCCAGCAGTTTGGTGGACACTAACTATGGCTACACCTTC
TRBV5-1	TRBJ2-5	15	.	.	CASSLALRGGETQYF	TGCGCCAGCAGCTTGGCCCTACGAGGGGGAGAGACCCAGTACTTC
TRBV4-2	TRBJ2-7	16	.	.	CASSQDRGRGGYEQYF	TGTGCCAGCAGCCAAGATCGCGGAAGGGGCGGCTACGAGCAGTACTTC
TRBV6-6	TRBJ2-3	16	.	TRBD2	CASSLRTSGRKDTQYF	TGTGCCAGCAGCCTCCGGACTAGCGGGAGAAAAGATACGCAGTATTTT
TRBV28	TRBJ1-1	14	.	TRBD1	CASSLRDRGTEAFF	TGTGCCAGCAGTTTAAGGGACAGGGGAACTGAAGCTTTCTTT
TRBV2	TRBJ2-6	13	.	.	CASSGSGANVLTF	TGTGCCAGCAGCGGCTCTGGGGCCAACGTCCTGACTTTC
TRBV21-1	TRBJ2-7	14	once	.	CASSKSLGMYEQYF	TGTGCCAGCAGCAAATCACTAGGAATGTACGAGCAGTACTTC
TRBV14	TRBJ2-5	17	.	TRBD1	CASSHGAGGAVAETQYF	TGTGCCAGCAGCCATGGGGCAGGGGGCGCGGTCGCAGAGACCCAGTACTTC
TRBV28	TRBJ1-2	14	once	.	CASNTQAGRDGYTF	TGTGCCAGCAATACCCAGGCGGGAAGGGATGGCTACACCTTC
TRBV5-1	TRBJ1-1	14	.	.	CASSLVGGPTEAFF	TGCGCCAGCAGCCTCGTGGGGGGGCCCACTGAAGCTTTCTTT
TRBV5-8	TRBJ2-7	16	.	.	CASSLAPAPTLGEQYF	TGTGCCAGCAGCCTGGCCCCTGCCCCGACTTTGGGCGAGCAGTACTTC
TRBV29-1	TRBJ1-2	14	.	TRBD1	CSAQGGRGRNGYTF	TGCAGCGCCCAAGGGGGCAGGGGGCGGAATGGCTACACCTTC
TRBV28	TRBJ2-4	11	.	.	CASSGENIQYF	TGTGCCAGCAGTGGAGAAAACATTCAGTACTTC
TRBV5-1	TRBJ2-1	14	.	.	CASSSYDSYNEQFF	TGCGCCAGCAGCTCTTACGACAGTTACAATGAGCAGTTCTTC
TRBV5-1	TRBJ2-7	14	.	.	CASSLAASSYEQYF	TGCGCCAGCAGCTTGGCTGCCAGTTCCTACGAGCAGTACTTC
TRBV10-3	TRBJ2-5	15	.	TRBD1	CAISDGTGDGETQYF	TGTGCCATCAGTGACGGGACAGGGGATGGAGAGACCCAGTACTTC
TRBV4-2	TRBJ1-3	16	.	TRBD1	CASSQGEGGFGNTIYF	TGTGCCAGCAGCCAGGGGGAAGGGGGCTTTGGAAACACCATATATTTT